The text below deals with one TCR beta chain. V lost 7 bases and J 0 bases, leaving 10 bases between the germline ends. Germline loops: CDR1 SGHNT, CDR2 YYREEE (reference sequence). This CDR3 is built from 13 residues. Data came from immunoSEQ multiplex PCR; TCRdb stores just in-frame clones and leaves some out. Of fewer than 90,000 clones in the sample, about 94% are singletons; the top ten hold about 6.7%. These data belong to a study of OX40 agonist ivuxolimab in advanced cancers. The sequences come from CD4+ or CD8+ T cells sorted from blood, collected in a trial of the OX40 agonist ivuxolimab. The source of this sequence is an adult with an advanced solid tumor such as melanoma, head and neck, liver or kidney cancer. The chain uses TRBV5-4 and TRBJ1-1; D remains unclear. The CDR3 here is CASHMGLNTEAFF. The CDR3 DNA follows: TGTGCCAGCCATATGGGCCTGAACACTGAAGCTTTCTTT.